The 30 T cell receptor beta chains below were found in one sample sequenced in a study of blood T cell repertoires in COVID-19. TCRdb's table, derived via immunoSEQ multiplex PCR, lists solely in-frame clones and lacks some. The sample yields 20,000 to 30,000 clones, 75% to 90% seen once. The sequencing sample was made of peripheral blood. These receptors all come from a human donor in a cohort sampled during active COVID-19.

This clone rates as medium-sized (0.01 to 0.1%). The genes are TRBV7-2 and TRBJ2-2, with D unresolved. The CDR3 runs 14 residues. In germline, CDR1 is SGHTA, CDR2 FQGNSA. The germline V and J ends were trimmed by 3 bases and 1 base, with 6 bases remaining between them. CDR3 protein: CASSFSGNTGELFF. The CDR3 nucleotides read TGTGCCAGCAGCTTCTCGGGGAACACCGGGGAGCTGTTTTTT.

The genes are TRBV6-2 or TRBV6-3 and TRBJ2-7, with 7 bases that match TRBD2. The CDR3 extends over 13 amino acids. CDR1 and CDR2 from the germline V gene are MNHEY and SVGEGT. The J segment lost 0 bases and the V segment lost 6 bases, leaving 2 bases of the junction unmatched. The CDR3 is CASSRDYSYEQYF. The CDR3 region has the DNA TGTGCCAGCAGCCGGGACTACTCCTACGAGCAGTACTTC.

The rearrangement uses TRBV9 and TRBJ2-1; TRBD2 matches at 13 bases. The V segment lost 3 bases and the J segment 9 bases; nucleotides outside the gene matches: 9. The CDR3 has 16 residues. In germline, CDR1 is SGDLS, CDR2 YYNGEE. CDR3 sequence (DNA): TGTGCCAGCAGCGCAGCTACTAGCGGGGGGGCTGGTGAGCAGTTCTTC. Translating gives CASSAATSGGAGEQFF.

The chain uses TRBV4-1 and TRBJ1-3; the D is unclear. The V gene lost 3 bases and the J gene lost 0 bases, with 9 bases spanning the gap. CDR1 and CDR2 (germline): MGHRA, YSYEKL. CDR3 size: 15 residues. The CDR3 DNA sequence: TGCGCCAGCAGCCAGGAGGGAACCTCTGGAAACACCATATATTTT. This translates into CASSQEGTSGNTIYF.

In this sample, this clone turned up a few times. The chain recombines TRBV19 with TRBJ1-5; 7 bases line up with TRBD1. The CDR3 is made up of 13 amino acids. V dropped 5 bases and J dropped 7; count of bases not matched to a gene: 5. Per germline, CDR1 LNHDA and CDR2 SQIVND (reference sequence). CDR3 sequence (DNA): TGTGCCAGTAGTGAGGGGGCTCGGCAGCCCCAGCATTTT. Its translation: CASSEGARQPQHF.

The chain uses TRBV14 and TRBJ2-5; D gene unclear. CDR1 SGHDN and CDR2 FVKESK come from the germline V gene. Trimming shortened V by 4 bases and J by 1 base, and 7 bases separated the two germline ends. The CDR3 length is 13 residues. CDR3 amino acids: CASSRPGQETQYF. The CDR3 DNA reads TGTGCCAGCAGCCGTCCGGGCCAAGAGACCCAGTACTTC.

This chain uses TRBV6-2 or TRBV6-3 with TRBJ2-1, with TRBD2 matching 7 bases. Germline trimming cut 5 bases from V and 6 bases from J; bases unmatched to any gene: 7. The CDR3 is 14 amino acids. Germline CDR1 and CDR2: MNHEY and SVGEGT. In nucleotides, the CDR3 is TGTGCCAGCAGTCCCTGGGAGGGCAGCAATGAGCAGTTCTTC. It encodes CASSPWEGSNEQFF.

The chain carries TRBV5-1 and TRBJ2-7; tentative D call: TRBD1 (6 bases). Per germline, CDR1 SGHRS and CDR2 YFSETQ. This CDR3 comprises 14 residues. The V end was cut by 4 bases, the J end by 1 base, with 12 bases between. The CDR3 sequence: CASSMDSTSYEQYF. For the CDR3, the DNA is TGCGCCAGCAGCATGGACAGTACTTCCTACGAGCAGTACTTC.

The chain links TRBV4-2 to TRBJ1-2, with a weak D call TRBD1 (6 bases). Germline V gene lookup returns CDR1 LGHNA and CDR2 YNFKEQ. There are 15 residues in the CDR3. The V and J ends lost 1 base and 4 bases respectively, with 13 bases between them. The CDR3 bases are TGTGCCAGCAGCCAAGTCCAACAGGGAGTCTATGGCTACACCTTC. Residues: CASSQVQQGVYGYTF.

The V call is TRBV18, the J call TRBJ1-6, with 10 bases identical to TRBD1. The CDR3 sequence is 15 residues long. Trimming cost V 6 bases and J 3 bases; bases outside gene matches: 2. Germline assignment: CDR1 KGHSH and CDR2 LQKENI. DNA for the CDR3: TGTGCCAGCTCGAGGACAGGGGGCTATAATTCACCCCTCCACTTT. Amino acid sequence: CASSRTGGYNSPLHF.

V is TRBV13 and J is TRBJ2-5; 11 nucleotides align to TRBD2. V dropped 3 bases and J dropped 3; count of bases not matched to a gene: 3. Per the germline V gene, CDR1 is PRHDT and CDR2 is FYEKMQ (reference sequence). The CDR3 runs 15 residues. CDR3 amino acids: CASSFGTSGKETQYF. CDR3 sequence (DNA): TGTGCCAGCAGCTTTGGGACTAGCGGAAAAGAGACCCAGTACTTC.

This sequence joins TRBV3-1 (or the pseudogene TRBV3-2) and TRBJ2-7, with TRBD1 identical over 7 bases. CDR1 is LGHDT and CDR2 is YNNKEL in the germline V gene (reference sequence). V lost 2 bases, J lost 0 bases, and 10 bases stayed unmatched. This CDR3 comprises 17 residues. CDR3 nucleotide sequence: TGTGCCAGCAGCCAACTGCGGCTCCGGACAGGCTCCTACGAGCAGTACTTC. Encoded protein: CASSQLRLRTGSYEQYF.

This clone is classed as medium-sized. The V gene is TRBV4-3, the J gene TRBJ2-7; possibly TRBD1 for D (5 bases). The CDR3 loop spans 16 amino acids. Germline V gene sequence: CDR1 LGHNA, CDR2 YSLEER. V lost 0 bases, J lost 2 bases, and 14 bases lay in between. The DNA of the CDR3 is TGCGCCAGCAGCCAAGATCTCAGGGCCGGAGCCTACGAGCAGTACTTC. Translation gives CASSQDLRAGAYEQYF.

The chain couples TRBV7-2 to TRBJ1-4; tentative D call: TRBD1 (5 bases). This CDR3 comprises 13 residues. Germline assignment: CDR1 SGHTA and CDR2 FQGNSA. Trimming left V 4 bases short and J 10 bases short, with 13 bases between. The CDR3 DNA follows: TGTGCCAGCAGCTCCGACGGCCAGGGAAAACTGTTTTTT. Its protein product is CASSSDGQGKLFF.

This rearrangement joins TRBV2 to TRBJ2-1, with 9 bases that match TRBD2. The V and J ends lost 2 bases and 8 bases, in that order; junction bases with no gene match: 7. The CDR3 loop spans 15 amino acids. Germline V CDR1 and CDR2: SNHLY, FYNNEI. This CDR3 reads CASSEQSGRLYEQFF. CDR3 DNA sequence: TGTGCCAGCAGTGAACAAAGCGGGAGGTTGTATGAGCAGTTCTTC.

The chain joins TRBV5-6 to TRBJ2-2, with 9 bases identical to TRBD1. The V and J ends lost 2 bases and 5 bases, in that order; junction bases with no gene match: 4. CDR1 is SGHDT and CDR2 is YYEEEE in the germline V gene. The CDR3 length is 15 residues. The CDR3 protein is CASSLDRGSTGELFF. The CDR3 DNA reads TGTGCCAGCAGCTTAGACAGGGGGTCGACCGGGGAGCTGTTTTTT.

The chain carries TRBV3-1 (or the pseudogene TRBV3-2) and TRBJ2-7; the match to TRBD2 covers 8 bases. The CDR3 has 14 amino acids. In germline, CDR1 is LGHDT, CDR2 YNNKEL (reference sequence). With V trimmed by 4 bases and J by 2 bases, 4 bases remained unmatched. The CDR3 DNA sequence: TGTGCCAGCAGCCTAGGACTAGCTACCTACGAGCAGTACTTC. Translation: CASSLGLATYEQYF.

The chain combines TRBV4-1 with TRBJ1-5, with unresolved D. V was trimmed by 2 bases and J by 4 bases, leaving 15 bases between them. CDR1 is MGHRA, CDR2 YSYEKL, per germline. The CDR3 has 16 amino acids. This CDR3 reads CASSQRQEYSNQPQHF. The CDR3 DNA reads TGCGCCAGCAGCCAAAGACAAGAGTACTCTAATCAGCCCCAGCATTTT.

The V gene is TRBV9, the J gene TRBJ1-6; 9 bases match TRBD1. Germline loops: CDR1 SGDLS, CDR2 YYNGEE. The CDR3 runs 14 residues. Trimming took 4 bases from V and 11 from J; bases not matched to a gene: 7. CDR3 residues: CASSLRDRVTPLHF. CDR3 bases: TGTGCCAGCAGCCTTCGGGACAGGGTCACACCCCTCCACTTT. The full variable domain, its missing parts supplied by reference TRBV9 and TRBJ1-6, is DSGVTQTPKHLITATGQRVTLRCSPRSGDLSVYWYQQSLDQGLQFLIQYYNGEERAKGNILERFSAQQFPDLHSELNLSSLELGDSALYFCASSLRDRVTPLHFGNGTRLTVT.

The genes are TRBV24-1 and TRBJ2-1; 10 positions match TRBD2. The V segment lost 9 bases and the J segment 0 bases; nucleotides outside the gene matches: 7. Germline V lookup: CDR1 KGHDR, CDR2 SFDVKD. This CDR3 has 16 amino acids. For the CDR3, the DNA is TGTGCCACCGGGACTAGCGTTACATCCTCCTACAATGAGCAGTTCTTC. Residues: CATGTSVTSSYNEQFF.

This clone was picked up one time. V gene TRBV7-3 combines with J gene TRBJ1-1; no clear D. Germline V gene data show CDR1 as SGHTA and CDR2 as FQGTGA. Trimming removed 3 bases at V and 7 bases at J, with 9 bases between. There are 12 residues in the CDR3. In DNA, the CDR3 is TGTGCCAGCAGCTTGGTAGGAGGTGAAGCTTTCTTT. As protein: CASSLVGGEAFF.

The V call is TRBV7-2, the J call TRBJ2-6; TRBD1 aligns across 9 bases. V trimming: 5 bases; J trimming: 0 bases; junction bases outside the gene matches: 8. The CDR3 is 18 residues long. The germline V gene has CDR1 SGHTA and CDR2 FQGNSA. The CDR3 is CASSLTGQGFSGANVLTF. The CDR3 DNA sequence: TGTGCCAGCAGCCTAACGGGACAGGGATTCTCTGGGGCCAACGTCCTGACTTTC.

The table lists this clone with a few counts. The V and J genes are TRBV28 and TRBJ1-5; unclear D gene. Deletions cut 2 bases from V and 6 bases from J, with 11 bases between. CDR3 length equals 14 residues. Germline values: CDR1 MDHEN, CDR2 SYDVKM. CDR3: CASSLLNSLQPQHF. Here the CDR3 DNA reads TGTGCCAGCAGTTTACTTAACAGCCTTCAGCCCCAGCATTTT.

The chain uses TRBV7-9 and TRBJ2-5; D gene uncertain. This CDR3 has 11 amino acids. Germline V CDR1 and CDR2: SEHNR, FQNEAQ (reference sequence). V was shortened by 3 bases and J by 5 bases, with 4 bases between the two germline ends. Written as DNA, the CDR3 is TGTGCCAGCAGCTTGTATGAGACCCAGTACTTC. Protein product: CASSLYETQYF. The full variable domain, completed using reference TRBV7-9 and TRBJ2-5, is DTGVSQNPRHKITKRGQNVTFRCDPISEHNRLYWYRQTLGQGPEFLTYFQNEAQLEKSRLLSDRFSAERPKGSFSTLEIQRTEQGDSAMYLCASSLYETQYFGPGTRLLVL.

The chain recombines TRBV18 with TRBJ2-7; TRBD1 matches at 8 bases. CDR3 length: 14 amino acids. Germline loops: CDR1 KGHSH, CDR2 LQKENI. J was trimmed by 6 bases and V by 3 bases; bases with no gene match: 7. CDR3 sequence: CASSPSGQGGEQYF. The CDR3 DNA reads as TGTGCCAGCTCACCGTCTGGACAGGGCGGCGAGCAGTACTTC.

The chain employs TRBV19 and TRBJ2-3, with a weak D call TRBD1 (6 bases). This CDR3 has 14 amino acids. Germline V gene data show CDR1 as LNHDA and CDR2 as SQIVND (reference sequence). Trimming removed 1 base from V and 14 bases from J, with 19 bases in between. As DNA, the CDR3 is TGTGCCAGTAGTATAGGGCAGGGGCCAGTGGTTCGGTATTTT. This translates into CASSIGQGPVVRYF. Combining the CDR3 with reference TRBV19 and TRBJ2-3 gives the whole variable domain DGGITQSPKYLFRKEGQNVTLSCEQNLNHDAMYWYRQDPGQGLRLIYYSQIVNDFQKGDIAEGYSVSREKKESFPLTVTSAQKNPTAFYLCASSIGQGPVVRYFGPGTRLTVL.

The gene calls are TRBV6-6 and TRBJ2-5, with D unclear. CDR1 MNHNY and CDR2 SVGAGI come from the germline V gene (reference sequence). Trimming removed 0 bases at V and 1 base at J, with 9 bases between. The CDR3 totals 15 residues. CDR3 residues: CASSYSMQVQETQYF. The CDR3 nucleotides are TGTGCCAGCAGTTACTCGATGCAGGTCCAAGAGACCCAGTACTTC.

The chain carries TRBV12-3 or TRBV12-4 and TRBJ2-1, with D unresolved. The CDR3 has 13 residues. With 2 bases removed from V and 11 bases from J, the gap between germline ends came to 13 bases. CDR3 in amino acids: CASSLRSGVKQFF. The CDR3 DNA reads as TGTGCCAGCAGTTTAAGGTCCGGAGTAAAGCAGTTCTTC.

V usage is TRBV7-6 and J usage is TRBJ2-3; 7 positions agree with TRBD2. Germline V gene data show CDR1 as SGHVS and CDR2 as FNYEAQ. Germline trimming cut 6 bases from V and 3 bases from J; bases unmatched to any gene: 9. CDR3 size: 15 residues. This CDR3 reads CASSRSGTPTDTQYF. The CDR3 DNA reads as TGTGCCAGCAGTCGGAGCGGGACCCCAACAGATACGCAGTATTTT.

J is TRBJ2-1 and V is TRBV24-1; D perhaps matches TRBD1 (5 bases). CDR1 KGHDR and CDR2 SFDVKD come from the germline V gene. This CDR3 region has 14 residues. Between the trimmed V and J ends, which lost 0 bases and 7 bases, there was a span of 9 bases. CDR3 DNA: TGTGCCACCAGTGATTTGCAACAGGATAATGAGCAGTTCTTC. Protein sequence: CATSDLQQDNEQFF.